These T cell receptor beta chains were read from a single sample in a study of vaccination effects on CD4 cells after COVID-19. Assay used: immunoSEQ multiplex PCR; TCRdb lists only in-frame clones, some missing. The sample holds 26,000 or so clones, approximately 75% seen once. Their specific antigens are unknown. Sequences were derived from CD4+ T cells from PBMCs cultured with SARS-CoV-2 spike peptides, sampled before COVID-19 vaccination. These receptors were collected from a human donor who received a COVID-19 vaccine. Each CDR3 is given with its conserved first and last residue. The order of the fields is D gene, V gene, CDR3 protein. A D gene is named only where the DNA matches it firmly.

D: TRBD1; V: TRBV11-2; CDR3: CASSLDRGRSEQFF
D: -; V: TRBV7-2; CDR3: CASRGAGNTGELFF
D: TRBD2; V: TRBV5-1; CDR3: CASSLMIAGVQETQYF
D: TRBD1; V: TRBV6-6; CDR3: CASRRQGGETQYF
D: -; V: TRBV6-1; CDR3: CASSETGIFSNQPQHF
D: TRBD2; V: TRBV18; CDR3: CASSPSGTSGTVDTQYF
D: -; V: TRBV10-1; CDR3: CASSRGLTDTQYF
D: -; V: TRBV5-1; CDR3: CASSTSGTFGAGELFF
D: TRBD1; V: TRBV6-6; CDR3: CASSYGQGSTQYF
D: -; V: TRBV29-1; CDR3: CSVARAGGEQYF
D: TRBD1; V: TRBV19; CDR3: CASSLAAGGANYGYTF
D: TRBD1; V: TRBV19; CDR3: CASSHPGQVRDQPQHF
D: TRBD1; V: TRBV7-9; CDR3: CASSPSGGGNQPQHF
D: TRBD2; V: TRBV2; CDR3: CVIETSEETQYF
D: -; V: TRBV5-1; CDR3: CASSDQGGNTEAFF
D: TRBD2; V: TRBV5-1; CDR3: CASSLGSSGNEQFF
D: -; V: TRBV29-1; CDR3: CSDTRGAGRPYGYTF
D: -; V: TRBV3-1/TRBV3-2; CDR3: CASSQGTVANYGYTF
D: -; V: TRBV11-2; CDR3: CASSFLFEQYF
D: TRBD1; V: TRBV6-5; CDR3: CASSYDRARINGYTF
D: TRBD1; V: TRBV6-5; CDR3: CASSHRDREFLGYTF
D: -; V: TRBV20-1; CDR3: CSVSQFYGYTF
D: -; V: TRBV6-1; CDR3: CASSEGGTGGNYGYTF
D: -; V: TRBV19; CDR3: CASSILDSADTQYF
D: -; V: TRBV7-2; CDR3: CASSLAVNNEQFF
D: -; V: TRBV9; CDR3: CASSVGGGDTGELFF
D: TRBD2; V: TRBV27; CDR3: CASRTSGIFHEQFF
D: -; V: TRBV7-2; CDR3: CASSLGAQGLGGAGNTIYF
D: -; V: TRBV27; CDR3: CASSANWGGAGYGYTF
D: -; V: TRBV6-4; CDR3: CASRSLGSGELFF
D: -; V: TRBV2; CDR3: CASSARVSGDTQYF
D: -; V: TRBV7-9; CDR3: CASSLTLGNTIYF
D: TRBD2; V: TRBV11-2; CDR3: CASSTGQRGVDTQYF
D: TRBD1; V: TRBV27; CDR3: CASSPGQGNAETQYF
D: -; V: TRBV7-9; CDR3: CASSLAGEHGYTF
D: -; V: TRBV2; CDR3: CASSNSGHNEQFF
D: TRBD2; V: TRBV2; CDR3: CASSPGTSGLETQYF
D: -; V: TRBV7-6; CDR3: CASSSGENQPQHF
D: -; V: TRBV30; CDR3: CAWSVGGDTEAFF
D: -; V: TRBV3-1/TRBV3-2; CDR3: CASSQSVPSTQYF
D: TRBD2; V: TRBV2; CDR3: CASSGLAGNEQFF
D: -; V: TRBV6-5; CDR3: CASSSLGKASEQYF
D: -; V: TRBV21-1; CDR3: CASREGQYYEKLFF
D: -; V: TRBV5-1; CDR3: CASSTGEGRETQYF
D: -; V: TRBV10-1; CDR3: CASSQQLNGELFF
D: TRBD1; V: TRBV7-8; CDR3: CASSTRTGLAEKLFF
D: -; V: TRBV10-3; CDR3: CAISEFGVTTSSPNQPQHF
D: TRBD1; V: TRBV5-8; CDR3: CASSPDRAVYF
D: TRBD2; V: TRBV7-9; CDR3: CASSVGAGGAYNEQFF
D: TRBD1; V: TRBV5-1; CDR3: CASSLGQGAGGYTF
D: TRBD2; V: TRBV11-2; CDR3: CASSRELSGRRTGELFF
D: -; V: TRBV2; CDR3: CASSVRVKETQYF
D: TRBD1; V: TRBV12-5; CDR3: CASGLVPGDRGPNTGELFF
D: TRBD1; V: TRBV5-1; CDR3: CASSSTTGGSREQFF